The present TCR beta chain was sequenced within a study of blood T cells in healthy people across ages (dated by TCRdb to between 2014 and 2016). Broadly, across the study: In model experiments, template switching captured about one uniquely barcoded TCR beta cDNA molecule for every two T cells. To avoid experimental bias, donors of different ages were randomly spread across the sequencing lanes. For two donors (one aged 18 to 29 and one aged 80 or older), the study analyzed two additional independent replicas of 1 million unique cDNA reads from the same blood draw. Using deep sequencing normalized with unique cDNA molecular identifiers, the study measured how TCR beta repertoire diversity changes with age. Donors were grouped into four age groups: young (average roughly 16 years), middle-aged (39), aged (around 60) and long-lived (around 82).

The 40 or so donors, aged roughly 6 to 95 years, were systemically healthy Caucasian individuals from Russia. Each donor gave approximately 9.3 milliliters of peripheral blood, collected into EDTA-treated Vacutainer tubes. PBMCs were isolated by Ficoll-Paque density-gradient centrifugation, with at least 7 million obtained per sample. Total RNA was extracted from PBMCs with Trizol reagent, with at least 6 micrograms obtained per sample. Naive CD45RAhigh/CD27high T cell percentages were measured by flow cytometry on a PBMC aliquot from every donor. The paper as a whole reports these results and caveats: Because the CMV infection status of the donors was unknown, age-related changes in expanded clonotypes may potentially have been confounded. Compared with the aged group, the long-lived group had more naive CD4+ T cells, fewer expanded clones and increased TCR diversity, a pattern suggesting age selection. Since profiling was done on bulk unsorted PBMCs, naive and antigen-experienced compartments could not be conclusively compared. Estimates of total diversity based on one million sequenced T cells were regarded as lower bounds and as underestimates. Observed TCR beta diversity per million T cells fell roughly linearly with age, and a significant reduction was already apparent by age about 43. There was a strong correlation between observed TCR beta diversity and the percentage of naive T cells measured by flow cytometry.

This clonotype showed up just a few times. Its antigen remains undetermined. No base qualities exist here, and no much larger clone lies one base off it. CDR1 SGHRS and CDR2 YFSETQ are derived from the germline V gene. Trimming at the junction amounts to 1 base on V and 7 bases on J, and the germline ends lie 12 bases apart. The CDR3 covers 14 residues, taking in both the cysteine and the phenylalanine. The sequence is cut down to CDR3 DNA, 42 bases in frame from base 1. The library relied on 5' RACE. TCRdb shows the sequencer as Illumina HiSeq 2500. A second PCR of about 7 to 12 cycles was run with a J-beta primer mix and a sample-barcoded 5' primer. A template-switch 5' adaptor carrying 12 random nucleotides introduced a unique molecular identifier onto each TCR beta cDNA molecule. At least 2.5 million CDR3-containing paired-end reads were obtained from each sample. First-strand cDNA synthesis was performed from all RNA using the Mint cDNA synthesis kit, with priming by a TRBC-specific oligonucleotide. Following uracil-DNA glycosylase treatment, a first 18-cycle PCR with universal primers M1SS and BC2_uni_R was performed on all cDNA. Processing in the source paper ran as follows. Normalization of each sample was performed by random selection of 1 million high-quality reads, each carrying a distinct molecular identifier. Reads sharing molecular identifiers were discarded rather than binned into consensus sequences. MiTCR, with a Q25 quality threshold and the strictest error-elimination algorithm, was used for CDR3 identification, clonotype clustering and error correction. A nonparametric unseen species model with Euler transformation was used to estimate a lower bound on total TCR beta diversity. TCRdb passed the public sequencing reads through fastp at Q25 and MiXCR, retaining productive beta sequences. Here each entry gathers all rows of one CDR3 protein and keeps the most common genes and DNA. The V and J calls were determined by TCRdb, not by the authors. Within this sample are 1.5 million to 2 million distinct CDR3 sequences, with roughly 27% of them counted one time only. The top ten hold less than 9.5% of the sample.

This receptor was obtained from a woman in her 30s in good health. The chain links TRBV5-1 with TRBJ2-1, and the D gene may be TRBD1, 5 bases matching. The sequenced material came from blood. The nucleotide sequence reads TGCGCCAGCAGCTTGTTGGGGCAAGAAAATGAGCAGTTCTTC. The translation is CASSLLGQENEQFF.